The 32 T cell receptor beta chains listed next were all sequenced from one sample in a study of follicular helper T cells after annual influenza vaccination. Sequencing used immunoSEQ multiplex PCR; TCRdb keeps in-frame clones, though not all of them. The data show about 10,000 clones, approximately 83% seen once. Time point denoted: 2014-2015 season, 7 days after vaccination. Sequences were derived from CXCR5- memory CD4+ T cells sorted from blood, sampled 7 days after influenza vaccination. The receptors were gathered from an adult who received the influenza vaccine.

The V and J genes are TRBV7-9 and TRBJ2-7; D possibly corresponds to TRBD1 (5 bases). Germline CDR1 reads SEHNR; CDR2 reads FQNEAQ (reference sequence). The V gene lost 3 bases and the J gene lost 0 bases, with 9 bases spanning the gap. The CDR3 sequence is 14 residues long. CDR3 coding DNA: TGTGCCAGCAGCTTTCAGGGTAGCTCCTACGAGCAGTACTTC. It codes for CASSFQGSSYEQYF.

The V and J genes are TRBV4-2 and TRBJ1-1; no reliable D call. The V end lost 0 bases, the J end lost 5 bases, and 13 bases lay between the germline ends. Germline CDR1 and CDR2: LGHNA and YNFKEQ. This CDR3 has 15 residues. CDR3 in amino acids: CASSQDWVGWTEAFF. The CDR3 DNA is TGTGCCAGCAGCCAAGATTGGGTGGGATGGACTGAAGCTTTCTTT.

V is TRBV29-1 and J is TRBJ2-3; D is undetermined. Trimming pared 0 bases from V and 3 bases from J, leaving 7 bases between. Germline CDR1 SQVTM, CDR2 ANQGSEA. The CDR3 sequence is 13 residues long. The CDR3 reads CSVEDRITDTQYF. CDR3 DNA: TGCAGCGTTGAAGATCGCATTACAGATACGCAGTATTTT.

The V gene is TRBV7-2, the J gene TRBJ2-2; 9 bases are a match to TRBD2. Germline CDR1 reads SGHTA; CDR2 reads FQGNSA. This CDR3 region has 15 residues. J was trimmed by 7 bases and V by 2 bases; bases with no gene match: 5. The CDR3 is CASSLKRGALGELFF. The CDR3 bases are TGTGCCAGCAGCTTAAAGCGGGGGGCCCTCGGGGAGCTGTTTTTT.

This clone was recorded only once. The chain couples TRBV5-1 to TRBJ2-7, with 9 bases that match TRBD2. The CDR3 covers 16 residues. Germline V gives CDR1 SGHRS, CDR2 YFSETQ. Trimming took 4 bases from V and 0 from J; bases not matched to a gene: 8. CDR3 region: CASSRNQRGASYEQYF. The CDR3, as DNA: TGCGCCAGCAGCCGTAACCAGCGGGGGGCCTCCTACGAGCAGTACTTC.

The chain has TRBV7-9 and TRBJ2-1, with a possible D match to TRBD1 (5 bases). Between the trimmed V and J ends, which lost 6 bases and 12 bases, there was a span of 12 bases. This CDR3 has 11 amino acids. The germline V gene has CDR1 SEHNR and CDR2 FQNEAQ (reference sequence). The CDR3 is CASSGRDRQFF. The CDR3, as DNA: TGTGCCAGCAGTGGTAGAGACAGGCAGTTCTTC.

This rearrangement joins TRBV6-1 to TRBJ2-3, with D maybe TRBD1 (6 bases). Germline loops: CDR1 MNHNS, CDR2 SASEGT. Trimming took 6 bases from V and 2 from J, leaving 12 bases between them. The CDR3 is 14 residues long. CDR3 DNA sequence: TGTGCCAGCAGCCAGGGGACCTACACAGATACGCAGTATTTT. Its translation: CASSQGTYTDTQYF.

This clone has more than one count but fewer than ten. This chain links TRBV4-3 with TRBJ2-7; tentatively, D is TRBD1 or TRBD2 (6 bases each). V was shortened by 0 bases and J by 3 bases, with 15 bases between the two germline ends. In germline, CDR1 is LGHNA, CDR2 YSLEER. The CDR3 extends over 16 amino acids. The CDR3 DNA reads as TGCGCCAGCAGCCAAGAAGGATGGGGGGCCGGCTACGAGCAGTACTTC. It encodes CASSQEGWGAGYEQYF.

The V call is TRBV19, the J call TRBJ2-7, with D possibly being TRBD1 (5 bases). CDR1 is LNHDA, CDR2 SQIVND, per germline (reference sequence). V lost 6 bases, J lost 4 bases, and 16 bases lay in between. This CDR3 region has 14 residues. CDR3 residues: CASSYDLNRYEQYF. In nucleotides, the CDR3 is TGTGCCAGTAGCTACGACCTTAACAGGTACGAGCAGTACTTC.

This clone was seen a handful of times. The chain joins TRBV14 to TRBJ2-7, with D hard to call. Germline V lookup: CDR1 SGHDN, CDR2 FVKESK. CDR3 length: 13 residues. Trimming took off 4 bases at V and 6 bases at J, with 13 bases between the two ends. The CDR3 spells CASSPAWVGEQYF. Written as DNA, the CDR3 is TGTGCCAGCAGCCCAGCCTGGGTGGGCGAGCAGTACTTC.

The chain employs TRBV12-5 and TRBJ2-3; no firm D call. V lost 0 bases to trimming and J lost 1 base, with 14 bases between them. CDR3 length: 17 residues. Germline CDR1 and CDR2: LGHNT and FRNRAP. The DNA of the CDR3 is TGTGCTAGTGGTTTGGTAGCTCCGAACTGCGGCACAGATACGCAGTATTTT. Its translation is CASGLVAPNCGTDTQYF. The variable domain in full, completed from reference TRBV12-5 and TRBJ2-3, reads DARVTQTPRHKVTEMGQEVTMRCQPILGHNTVFWYRQTMMQGLELLAYFRNRAPLDDSGMPKDRFSAEMPDATLATLKIQPSEPRDSAVYFCASGLVAPNCGTDTQYFGPGTRLTVL.

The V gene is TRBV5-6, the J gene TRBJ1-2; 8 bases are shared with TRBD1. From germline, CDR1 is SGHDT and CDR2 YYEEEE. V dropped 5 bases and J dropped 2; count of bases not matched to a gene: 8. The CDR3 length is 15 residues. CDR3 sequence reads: CASSHTGGPNYGYTF. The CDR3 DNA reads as TGTGCCAGCAGTCACACAGGGGGGCCAAACTATGGCTACACCTTC.

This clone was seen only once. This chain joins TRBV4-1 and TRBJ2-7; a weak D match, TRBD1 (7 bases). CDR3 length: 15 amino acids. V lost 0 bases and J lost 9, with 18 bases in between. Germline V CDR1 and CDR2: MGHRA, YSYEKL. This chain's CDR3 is CASSQDMAGGLGQYF. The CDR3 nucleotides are TGCGCCAGCAGCCAAGATATGGCAGGGGGGCTTGGGCAGTACTTC.

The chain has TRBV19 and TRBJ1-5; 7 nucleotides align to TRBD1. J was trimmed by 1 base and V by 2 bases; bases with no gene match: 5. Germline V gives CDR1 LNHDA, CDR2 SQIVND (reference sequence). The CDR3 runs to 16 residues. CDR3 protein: CASSIPTGRSNQPQHF. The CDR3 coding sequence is TGTGCCAGTAGTATACCGACAGGGCGAAGCAATCAGCCCCAGCATTTT.

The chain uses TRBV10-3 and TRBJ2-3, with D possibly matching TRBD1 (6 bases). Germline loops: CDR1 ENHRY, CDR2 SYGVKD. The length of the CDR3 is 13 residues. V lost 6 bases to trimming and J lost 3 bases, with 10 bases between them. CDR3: CAISQTGTDTQYF. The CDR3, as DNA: TGTGCCATCAGCCAAACAGGGACAGATACGCAGTATTTT.

The CDR3 DNA sequence: TGCGCCAGCAGCCAAGATGACTATTACGGCTACACCTTC. It yields the protein CASSQDDYYGYTF. The chain couples TRBV4-3 to TRBJ1-2, with D unclear. CDR1 and CDR2 (germline): LGHNA, YSLEER. The CDR3 spans 13 residues. Trimming removed 0 bases from V and 8 bases from J, with 10 bases in between.

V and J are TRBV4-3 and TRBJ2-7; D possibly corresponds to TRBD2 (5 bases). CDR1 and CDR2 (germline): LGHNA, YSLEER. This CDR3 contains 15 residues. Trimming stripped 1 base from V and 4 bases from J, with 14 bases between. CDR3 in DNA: TGCGCCAGCAGCCAAGGGTGGCTAGCTGGGTACGAGCAGTACTTC. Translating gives CASSQGWLAGYEQYF.

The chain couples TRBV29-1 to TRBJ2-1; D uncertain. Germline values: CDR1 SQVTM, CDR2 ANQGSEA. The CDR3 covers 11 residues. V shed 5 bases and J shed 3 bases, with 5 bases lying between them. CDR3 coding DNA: TGCAGCGTTCGCTTCTACAATGAGCAGTTCTTC. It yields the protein CSVRFYNEQFF.

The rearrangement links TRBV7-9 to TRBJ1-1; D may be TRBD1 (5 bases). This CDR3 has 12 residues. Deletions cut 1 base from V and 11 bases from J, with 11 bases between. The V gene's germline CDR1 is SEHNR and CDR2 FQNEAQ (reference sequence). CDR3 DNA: TGTGCCAGCAGCTTAGAGGCGCGGGACGCTTTCTTT. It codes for CASSLEARDAFF.

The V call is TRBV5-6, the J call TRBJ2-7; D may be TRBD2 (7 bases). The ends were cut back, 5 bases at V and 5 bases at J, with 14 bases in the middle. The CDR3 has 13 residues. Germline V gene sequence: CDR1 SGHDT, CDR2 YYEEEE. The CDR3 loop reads CASRPGGRHEQYF. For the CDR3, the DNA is TGTGCCAGCAGACCCGGGGGGCGCCACGAGCAGTACTTC.

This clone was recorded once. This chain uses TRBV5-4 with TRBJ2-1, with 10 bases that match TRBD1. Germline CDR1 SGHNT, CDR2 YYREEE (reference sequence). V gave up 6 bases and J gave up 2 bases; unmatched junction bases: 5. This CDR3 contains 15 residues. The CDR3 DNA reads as TGTGCCAGCACCACCGGGACAGGGGCCTACAATGAGCAGTTCTTC. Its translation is CASTTGTGAYNEQFF.

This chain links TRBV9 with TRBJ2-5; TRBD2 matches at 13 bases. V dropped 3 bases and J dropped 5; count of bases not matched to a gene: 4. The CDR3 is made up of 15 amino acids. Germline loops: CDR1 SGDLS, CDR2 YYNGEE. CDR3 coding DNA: TGTGCCAGCAGCGGCACTAGCGGGGGGGTCGAGACCCAGTACTTC. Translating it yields CASSGTSGGVETQYF. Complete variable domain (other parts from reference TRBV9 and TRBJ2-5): DSGVTQTPKHLITATGQRVTLRCSPRSGDLSVYWYQQSLDQGLQFLIQYYNGEERAKGNILERFSAQQFPDLHSELNLSSLELGDSALYFCASSGTSGGVETQYFGPGTRLLVL.

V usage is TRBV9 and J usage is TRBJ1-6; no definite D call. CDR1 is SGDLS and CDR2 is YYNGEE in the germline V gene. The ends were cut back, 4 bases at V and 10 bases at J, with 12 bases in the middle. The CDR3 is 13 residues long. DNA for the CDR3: TGTGCCAGCAGCCCTTGGGAGTACTCACCCCTCCACTTT. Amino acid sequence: CASSPWEYSPLHF.

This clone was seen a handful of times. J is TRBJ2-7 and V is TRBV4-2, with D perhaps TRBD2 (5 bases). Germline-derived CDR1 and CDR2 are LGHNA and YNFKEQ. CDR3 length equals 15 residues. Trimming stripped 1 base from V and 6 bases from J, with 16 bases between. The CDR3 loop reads CASSQVTGVSGEQYF. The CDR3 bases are TGTGCCAGCAGCCAAGTTACCGGGGTTTCTGGCGAGCAGTACTTC.

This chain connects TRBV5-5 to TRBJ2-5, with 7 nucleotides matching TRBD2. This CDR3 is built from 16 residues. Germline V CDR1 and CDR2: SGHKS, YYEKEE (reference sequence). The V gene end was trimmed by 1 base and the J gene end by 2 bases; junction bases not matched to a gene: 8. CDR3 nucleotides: TGTGCCAGCAGCTTGAGGAGACCGGGGGGTCAAGAGACCCAGTACTTC. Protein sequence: CASSLRRPGGQETQYF.

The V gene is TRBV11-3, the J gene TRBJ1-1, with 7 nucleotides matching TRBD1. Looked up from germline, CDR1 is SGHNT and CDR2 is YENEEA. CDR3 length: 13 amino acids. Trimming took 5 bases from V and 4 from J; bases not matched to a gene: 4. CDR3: CASSVRQGTEAFF. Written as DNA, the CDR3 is TGTGCCAGCAGCGTTAGACAGGGCACTGAAGCTTTCTTT.

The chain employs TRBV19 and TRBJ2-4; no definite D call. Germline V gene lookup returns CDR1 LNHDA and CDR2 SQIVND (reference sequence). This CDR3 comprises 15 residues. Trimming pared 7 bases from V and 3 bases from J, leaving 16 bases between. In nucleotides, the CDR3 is TGTGCCAGTAATTCCCCCGGAGATTACAAAAACATTCAGTACTTC. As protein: CASNSPGDYKNIQYF.

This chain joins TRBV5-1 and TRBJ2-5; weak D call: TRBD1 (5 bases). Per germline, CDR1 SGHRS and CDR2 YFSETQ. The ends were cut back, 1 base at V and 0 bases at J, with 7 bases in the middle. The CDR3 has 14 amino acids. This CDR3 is CASSLIGDQETQYF. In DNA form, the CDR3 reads TGCGCCAGCAGCTTGATAGGGGACCAAGAGACCCAGTACTTC.

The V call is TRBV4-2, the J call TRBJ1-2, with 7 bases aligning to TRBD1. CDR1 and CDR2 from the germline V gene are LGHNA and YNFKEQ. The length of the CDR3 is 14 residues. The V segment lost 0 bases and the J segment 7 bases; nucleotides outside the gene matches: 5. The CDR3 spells CASSQDPQGGGYTF. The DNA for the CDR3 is TGTGCCAGCAGCCAAGATCCGCAGGGGGGTGGCTACACCTTC.

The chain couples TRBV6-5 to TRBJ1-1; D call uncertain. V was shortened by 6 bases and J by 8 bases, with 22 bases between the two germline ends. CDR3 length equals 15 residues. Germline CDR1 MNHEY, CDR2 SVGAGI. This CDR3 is CASSPPKPFSSEAFF. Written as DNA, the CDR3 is TGTGCCAGCAGCCCCCCAAAGCCCTTTTCGTCAGAAGCTTTCTTT.

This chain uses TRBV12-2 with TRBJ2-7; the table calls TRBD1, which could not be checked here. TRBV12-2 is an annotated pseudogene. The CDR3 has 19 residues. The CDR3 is CASRTETLGETGRSYEQYF. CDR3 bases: TGTGCAAGTCGCACAGAAACCCTGGGAGAGACAGGAAGATCCTACGAGCAGTACTTC.

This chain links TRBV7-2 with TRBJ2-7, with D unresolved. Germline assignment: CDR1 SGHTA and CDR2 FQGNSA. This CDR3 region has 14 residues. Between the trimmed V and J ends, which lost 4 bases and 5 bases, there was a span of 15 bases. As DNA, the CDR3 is TGTGCCAGCAGCTCCCGACCGAGCGCCCACGAGCAGTACTTC. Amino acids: CASSSRPSAHEQYF.